This entry lists 13 T cell receptor beta chains sequenced from one sample in a study of shared clonotypes between healthy human individuals. Assay: immunoSEQ multiplex PCR; the TCRdb copy retains only in-frame clones and omits some. The table lists 600,000 to 750,000 clones, 72% of them singletons. Sequenced material: memory CD4+ T cells sorted from blood. Subset in this sample: CD45RA-negative fraction. The origin of the receptors is a woman in her twenties or thirties in good health.

The V call is TRBV7-2, the J call TRBJ1-4; D is perhaps TRBD1 (6 bases). V lost 5 bases to trimming and J lost 6 bases, with 10 bases between them. Per germline, CDR1 SGHTA and CDR2 FQGNSA. This CDR3 spans 13 amino acids. The chain's CDR3 is CASSPRTDEKLFF. CDR3 nucleotides: TGTGCCAGCAGCCCCCGGACAGATGAAAAACTGTTTTTT.

This rearrangement joins TRBV6-1 to TRBJ2-7; TRBD1 matches at 8 bases. This CDR3 spans 14 amino acids. V was clipped by 6 bases and J by 4 bases; unmatched bases: 8. Germline V lookup: CDR1 MNHNS, CDR2 SASEGT. CDR3 region: CASRRQGNSYEQYF. The CDR3 nucleotides read TGTGCCAGCAGAAGACAGGGGAATTCGTACGAGCAGTACTTC.

The count of this clone is one. The V gene is TRBV6-4, the J gene TRBJ2-2; D call uncertain. Germline values: CDR1 MRHNA, CDR2 SNTAGT. The ends were cut back, 4 bases at V and 6 bases at J, with 3 bases in the middle. CDR3 size: 11 residues. The CDR3 DNA reads as TGTGCCAGCAGTGGTCCCGGGGAGCTGTTTTTT. Its translation is CASSGPGELFF.

The sample holds one count of this clone. The chain uses TRBV5-1 and TRBJ1-3; tentatively, D is TRBD1 (5 bases). The CDR3 runs to 14 residues. Germline CDR1 reads SGHRS; CDR2 reads YFSETQ. With 4 bases removed from V and 0 bases from J, the gap between germline ends came to 8 bases. CDR3 region: CASSTGSSGNTIYF. The CDR3 bases are TGCGCCAGCAGCACAGGTTCCTCTGGAAACACCATATATTTT.

V and J are TRBV5-1 and TRBJ2-1, with no clear D. This CDR3 spans 15 amino acids. Trimming cost V 0 bases and J 2 bases, with 9 bases left between them. Germline V gives CDR1 SGHRS, CDR2 YFSETQ. The CDR3 DNA is TGCGCCAGCAGCTTGGGGGTTGGCACCTACAATGAGCAGTTCTTC. Its protein is CASSLGVGTYNEQFF.

This sequence joins TRBV21-1 and TRBJ1-2; the table's D call, TRBD1, has no DNA check behind it. TRBV21-1 is noted as a pseudogene. The CDR3 has 17 amino acids. CDR3 sequence: CASSKQGRGWGHYGYTF. CDR3 nucleotides: TGTGCCAGCAGCAAACAAGGCAGGGGGTGGGGACACTATGGCTACACCTTC.

The rearrangement links TRBV5-2 to TRBJ1-2. TRBV5-2 is termed a pseudogene. The CDR3 is 13 residues long. In DNA form, the CDR3 reads TGCGCCAGCAGCCAAGAGGGGCGCTATGGCTACACCTTC. It codes for CASSQEGRYGYTF.

Turning to this clone: Other DNA sequences within the sample encode an identical CDR3. CDR3 in DNA: TGTGCCAGCAGCTTAGGGCTAGCGGGCTCGTTATCCTACAATGAGCAGTTCTTC. This translates into CASSLGLAGSLSYNEQFF. The rearrangement joins TRBV7-9 to TRBJ2-1; 8 positions match TRBD2. With V trimmed by 1 base and J by 1 base, 9 bases remained unmatched. The CDR3 extends over 18 amino acids. Germline V lookup: CDR1 SEHNR, CDR2 FQNEAQ (reference sequence).

The V call is TRBV28, the J call TRBJ2-1; tentatively, D is TRBD2 (6 bases). The ends were cut back, 6 bases at V and 9 bases at J, with 18 bases in the middle. The CDR3 runs 14 residues. CDR1 MDHEN and CDR2 SYDVKM come from the germline V gene. The CDR3 DNA follows: TGTGCCAGCAGCAGCGGGTCTCAAGCGGGTGAGCAGTTCTTC. This gives the protein CASSSGSQAGEQFF.

This rearrangement joins TRBV28 to TRBJ2-1; 7 positions agree with TRBD2. Losses at the gene ends were 3 bases for V and 8 bases for J; bases not matched to a gene: 7. The germline V gene encodes CDR1 MDHEN and CDR2 SYDVKM. This CDR3 is built from 14 residues. CDR3 sequence: CASSFSGPMDEQFF. The CDR3 DNA reads TGTGCCAGCAGTTTTAGCGGGCCTATGGATGAGCAGTTCTTC.

V is TRBV4-1 and J is TRBJ2-1, with no clear D. This CDR3 region has 14 residues. CDR1 is MGHRA, CDR2 YSYEKL, per germline. V lost 0 bases to trimming and J lost 6 bases, with 9 bases between them. CDR3 sequence reads: CASSQDIRGNEQFF. The CDR3 DNA reads as TGCGCCAGCAGCCAAGACATAAGAGGCAATGAGCAGTTCTTC.

The V gene is TRBV30, the J gene TRBJ2-7, with 8 bases aligning to TRBD1. Germline V gene sequence: CDR1 GTSNPN, CDR2 SVGIG (reference sequence). This CDR3 is 12 amino acids long. The J segment lost 5 bases and the V segment lost 5 bases, leaving 5 bases of the junction unmatched. This chain's CDR3 is CAWGQGRDEQYF. CDR3 in DNA: TGTGCCTGGGGACAGGGTCGGGACGAGCAGTACTTC.

V usage is TRBV5-1 and J usage is TRBJ1-4; possibly TRBD1 for D (5 bases). Trimming took off 3 bases at V and 5 bases at J, with 20 bases between the two ends. In germline, CDR1 is SGHRS, CDR2 YFSETQ. CDR3 length equals 17 residues. DNA of the CDR3: TGCGCCAGCAGCTACGGGGGGAATGCGGGCCCCAATGAAAAACTGTTTTTT. This translates into CASSYGGNAGPNEKLFF.